This record concerns one TCR beta chain sequence. The data were taken from a study of T-cell memory formation after mild COVID-19. The CDR3 covers 15 residues. Looked up from germline, CDR1 is SGHKS and CDR2 is YYEKEE (reference sequence). Trimming took 2 bases from V and 2 from J, leaving 11 bases between them. TCRdb used MiXCR to reprocess the 5' RACE reads, holding one entry per CDR3 protein. The sample records roughly 350,000 distinct CDR3 sequences, roughly 15% being singletons. This chain links TRBV5-5 with TRBJ1-3; possibly TRBD1 for D (6 bases). The TCR was taken from a man aged 18 to 30 who had mild COVID-19 (a few samples of this study predate the infection). Cell type and time point are not known. The sequenced material came from PBMCs or a T cell subset sorted from them (not recorded which). This chain's CDR3 is CASSFSGAPGNTIYF. Written as DNA, the CDR3 is TGTGCCAGCAGCTTTTCAGGGGCCCCTGGAAACACCATATATTTT.